A selection of T cell receptor beta chains follows, all from one sample in a study of blood T cell repertoires in COVID-19. Sequencing was performed with immunoSEQ multiplex PCR; in TCRdb, only in-frame clones are kept and a portion is missing. The table records fewer than 95,000 clones, 74% of them present only once. Source material: peripheral blood. All receptors derive from a man in his 70s with COVID-19, enrolled during active disease. Both conserved end residues are part of each CDR3. The order of the fields is J gene, clone size, D gene, V gene, CDR3 protein, CDR3 DNA. A D gene is named only where the DNA matches it firmly. Size tells how often a clone was seen (once, few, many) or the class of an expanded clone, and some rows leave it out.

TRBJ2-1	.	TRBD1	TRBV10-3	CAIRGQGVRGNEQFF	TGTGCCATCAGGGGACAGGGGGTCAGGGGCAATGAGCAGTTCTTC
TRBJ2-4	.	TRBD1	TRBV6-1	CASSEIARGRQYF	TGTGCCAGCAGTGAAATAGCGAGGGGGCGGCAGTACTTC
TRBJ2-1	.	.	TRBV7-2	CASSLNSDNEQFF	TGTGCCAGCAGCTTAAACTCTGACAATGAGCAGTTCTTC
TRBJ2-7	.	.	TRBV6-2/TRBV6-3	CASSSEGYEQYF	TGTGCCAGCAGCAGTGAGGGCTACGAGCAGTACTTC
TRBJ2-7	few	.	TRBV28	CASRRTGQLYEQYF	TGTGCCAGCAGGAGAACGGGTCAATTGTACGAGCAGTACTTC
TRBJ2-1	.	TRBD2	TRBV9	CASSGNPGLAGDQFF	TGTGCCAGCAGCGGAAATCCGGGACTAGCGGGAGATCAGTTCTTC
TRBJ2-3	.	.	TRBV9	CASSVGSGPADTQYF	TGTGCCAGCAGCGTAGGTTCTGGGCCAGCAGATACGCAGTATTTT
TRBJ1-2	.	TRBD1	TRBV5-1	CASSLSNRQGQGYTF	TGCGCCAGCAGCTTGAGTAATCGACAGGGTCAAGGCTACACCTTC
TRBJ1-5	.	.	TRBV28	CASSFTSSNQPQHF	TGTGCCAGCAGTTTCACGAGTAGCAATCAGCCCCAGCATTTT
TRBJ2-1	.	TRBD1	TRBV29-1	CSVGQINEQFF	TGCAGCGTGGGACAGATCAATGAGCAGTTCTTC
TRBJ2-2	.	.	TRBV11-1	CASSLASGDTGELFF	TGTGCCAGCAGCTTAGCGTCGGGGGACACCGGGGAGCTGTTTTTT
TRBJ2-4	.	TRBD2	TRBV5-4	CASSLLAGKLAKNIQYF	TGTGCCAGCAGCTTACTAGCGGGGAAACTAGCCAAAAACATTCAGTACTTC
TRBJ2-3	.	TRBD1	TRBV9	CASSLTTGVSDTQYF	TGTGCCAGCAGCTTAACGACAGGGGTGAGCGATACGCAGTATTTT
TRBJ2-1	.	TRBD1	TRBV28	CASSQDRVGYNEQFF	TGTGCCAGCAGCCAGGACAGGGTAGGGTACAATGAGCAGTTCTTC
TRBJ2-1	.	TRBD1	TRBV7-3	CASSLGQGSYNEQFF	TGTGCCAGCAGCTTGGGACAGGGGTCCTACAATGAGCAGTTCTTC
TRBJ2-7	.	TRBD2	TRBV11-2	CASSLTSGSPWEQYF	TGTGCCAGCAGCCTCACTAGCGGAAGCCCCTGGGAGCAGTACTTC
TRBJ1-1	.	.	TRBV29-1	CSVGGRILNTEAFF	TGCAGCGTTGGGGGGAGGATCTTGAACACTGAAGCTTTCTTT
TRBJ1-5	.	.	TRBV19	CARDSQGPQHF	TGTGCCAGGGACAGTCAGGGGCCCCAGCATTTT
TRBJ1-2	.	.	TRBV28	CASSLGLLGGYTF	TGTGCCAGCAGCCTGGGCCTACTTGGAGGCTACACCTTC
TRBJ1-4	.	TRBD1	TRBV28	CASTPGGTNEKLFF	TGTGCCAGCACCCCAGGGGGGACTAATGAAAAACTGTTTTTT
TRBJ1-1	.	TRBD1	TRBV9	CASSPRTGGHTEAFF	TGTGCCAGCAGCCCACGGACAGGGGGCCACACTGAAGCTTTCTTT
TRBJ2-7	.	TRBD2	TRBV6-5	CASSPSGSFNEQYF	TGTGCCAGCAGTCCTAGCGGGAGTTTCAACGAGCAGTACTTC
TRBJ1-4	once	.	TRBV6-5	CASSYAGSWGEKLFF	TGTGCCAGCAGTTACGCCGGGAGTTGGGGGGAAAAACTGTTTTTT
TRBJ2-7	.	.	TRBV12-1	CASSCRRQGADEQYF	TGTGCCAGCAGCTGTCGACGACAGGGGGCAGACGAGCAGTACTTC
TRBJ2-3	.	TRBD1	TRBV30	CAWSVQGAGEIHTQYF	TGTGCCTGGAGTGTACAGGGGGCTGGGGAGATTCATACGCAGTATTTT
TRBJ1-6	.	.	TRBV28	CASNGGRTLHF	TGTGCCAGCAACGGCGGCCGCACCCTCCACTTT
TRBJ1-3	.	.	TRBV3-1/TRBV3-2	CASSHRASGNTIYF	TGTGCCAGCAGCCACCGAGCCTCTGGAAACACCATATATTTT